This T cell receptor (beta chain) originates from a study of identical twins. The V gene's germline CDR1 is MNHEY and CDR2 SVGAGI. Trimming took 2 bases from V and 3 from J; bases not matched to a gene: 5. The CDR3 runs 15 residues. One entry per CDR3 protein results from TCRdb running MiXCR on the 5' RACE reads. The table records hundreds of thousands of distinct CDR3 sequences, 24% of them present only once. General observations from the study: Twin-shared out-of-frame alpha sequences were enriched for low generation probability.

Note on this clonotype: The antigen is not known.

These data were also reused for a study on T cells expressing NK-cell markers. That investigation notes: Restricting sorting to alpha-beta TCR T cells was achieved in several experiments by an anti-gamma-delta TCR antibody. About six donors showed dominant NKG2C+ clonotypes comprising about 1.0-8% of their CD8+ T cells.

Sequenced input: CD4+ T cells sorted from blood. This clonotype was sampled from a woman aged 18-29 years in good health. The chain recombines TRBV6-5 with TRBJ2-7, with 9 positions matching TRBD1. The CDR3 reads CASSYQGQGIYEQYF. Here the CDR3 DNA reads TGTGCCAGCAGTTACCAGGGACAGGGCATCTACGAGCAGTACTTC.